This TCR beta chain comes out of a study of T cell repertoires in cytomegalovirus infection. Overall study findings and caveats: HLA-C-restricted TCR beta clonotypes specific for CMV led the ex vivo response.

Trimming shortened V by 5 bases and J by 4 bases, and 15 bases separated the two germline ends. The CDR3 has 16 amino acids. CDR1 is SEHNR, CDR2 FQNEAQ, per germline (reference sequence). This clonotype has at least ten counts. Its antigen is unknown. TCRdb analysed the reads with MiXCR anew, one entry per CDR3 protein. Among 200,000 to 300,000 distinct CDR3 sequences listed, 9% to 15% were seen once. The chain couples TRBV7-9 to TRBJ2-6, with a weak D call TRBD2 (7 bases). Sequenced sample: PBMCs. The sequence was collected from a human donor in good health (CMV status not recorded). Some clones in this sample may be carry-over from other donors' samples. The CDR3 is CASSRGGAVGANVLTF. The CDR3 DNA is TGTGCCAGCAGCCGAGGGGGGGCAGTGGGGGCCAACGTCCTGACTTTC.